This T cell receptor beta chain was observed in a study of blood T cell repertoires in COVID-19. Here immunoSEQ multiplex PCR was the method, and the copy in TCRdb shows in-frame clones only, minus some. The sample lists about 100,000 clones; 80% were seen once. The CDR3 spans 12 residues. Germline lookup yields CDR1 MNHNS and CDR2 SASEGT. V gave up 7 bases and J gave up 5 bases, with 9 bases separating them. The table lists this clone with a few counts. Sequencing used peripheral blood. The rearrangement links TRBV6-1 to TRBJ1-5; D unresolved. The clonotype comes from a man between 50 and 59 years old who had recovered from COVID-19. CDR3 nucleotide sequence: TGTGCCAGCATGCAAAGAGATCAGCCCCAGCATTTT. This sequence encodes CASMQRDQPQHF.